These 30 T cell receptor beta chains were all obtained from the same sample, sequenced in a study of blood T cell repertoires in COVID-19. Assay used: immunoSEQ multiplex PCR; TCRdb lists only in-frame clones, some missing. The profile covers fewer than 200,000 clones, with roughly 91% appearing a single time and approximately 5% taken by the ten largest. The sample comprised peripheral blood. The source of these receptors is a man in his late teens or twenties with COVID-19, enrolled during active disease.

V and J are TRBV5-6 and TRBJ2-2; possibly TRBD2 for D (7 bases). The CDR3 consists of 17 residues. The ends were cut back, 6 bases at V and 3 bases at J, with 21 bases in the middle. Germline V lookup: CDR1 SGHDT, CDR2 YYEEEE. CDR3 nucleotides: TGTGCCAGCACCCTGGGGGGGCTTAGACCCTACACCGGGGAGCTGTTTTTT. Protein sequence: CASTLGGLRPYTGELFF.

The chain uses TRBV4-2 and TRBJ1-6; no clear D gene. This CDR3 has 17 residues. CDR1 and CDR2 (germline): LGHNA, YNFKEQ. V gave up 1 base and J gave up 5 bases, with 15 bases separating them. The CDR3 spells CASSQAPPGANNSPLHF. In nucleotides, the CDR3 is TGTGCCAGCAGCCAAGCCCCCCCGGGAGCTAATAATTCACCCCTCCACTTT.

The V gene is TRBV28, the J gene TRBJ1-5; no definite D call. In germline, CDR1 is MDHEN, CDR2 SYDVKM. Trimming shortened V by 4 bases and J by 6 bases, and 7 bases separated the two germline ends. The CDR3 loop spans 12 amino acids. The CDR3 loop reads CASSYRGQPQHF. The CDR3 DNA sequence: TGTGCCAGCAGTTATCGGGGTCAGCCCCAGCATTTT.

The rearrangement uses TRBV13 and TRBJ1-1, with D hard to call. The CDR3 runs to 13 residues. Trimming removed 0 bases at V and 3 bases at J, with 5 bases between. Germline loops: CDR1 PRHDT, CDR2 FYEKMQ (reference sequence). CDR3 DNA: TGTGCCAGCAGCTTAGGAAGAGACACTGAAGCTTTCTTT. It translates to CASSLGRDTEAFF.

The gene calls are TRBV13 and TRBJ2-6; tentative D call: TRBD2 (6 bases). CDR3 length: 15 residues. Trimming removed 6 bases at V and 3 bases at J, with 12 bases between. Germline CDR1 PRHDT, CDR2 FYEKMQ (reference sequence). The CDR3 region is CASSPGVYGANVLTF. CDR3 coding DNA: TGTGCCAGCAGTCCGGGGGTTTATGGGGCCAACGTCCTGACTTTC.

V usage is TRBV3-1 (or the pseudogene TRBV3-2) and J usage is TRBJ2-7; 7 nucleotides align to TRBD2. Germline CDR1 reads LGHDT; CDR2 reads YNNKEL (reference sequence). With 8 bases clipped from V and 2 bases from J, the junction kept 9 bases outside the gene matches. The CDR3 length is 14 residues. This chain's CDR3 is CASGLSGTTYEQYF. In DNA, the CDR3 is TGTGCCAGCGGACTTTCCGGGACTACCTACGAGCAGTACTTC.

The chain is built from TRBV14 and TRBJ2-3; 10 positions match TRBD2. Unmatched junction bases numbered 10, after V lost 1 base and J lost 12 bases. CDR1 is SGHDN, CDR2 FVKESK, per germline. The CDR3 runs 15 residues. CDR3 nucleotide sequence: TGTGCCAGCAGCCAAGCTAGGCTAGCGGGAGCCCAACAGTATTTT. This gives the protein CASSQARLAGAQQYF.

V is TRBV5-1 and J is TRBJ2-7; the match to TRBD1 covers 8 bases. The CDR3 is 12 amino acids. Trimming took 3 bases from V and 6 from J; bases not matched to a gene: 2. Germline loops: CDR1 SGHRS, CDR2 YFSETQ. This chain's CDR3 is CASSWTGSEQYF. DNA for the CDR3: TGCGCCAGCAGCTGGACAGGGTCCGAGCAGTACTTC.

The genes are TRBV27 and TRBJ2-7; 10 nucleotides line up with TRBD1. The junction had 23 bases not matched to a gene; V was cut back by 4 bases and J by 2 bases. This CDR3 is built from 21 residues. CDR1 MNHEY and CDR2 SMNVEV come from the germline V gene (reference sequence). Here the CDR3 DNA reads TGTGCCAGCAGTTCTCAACCCGAGGGACAGGGGTATGGCACGGAGACCTACGAGCAGTACTTC. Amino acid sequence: CASSSQPEGQGYGTETYEQYF.

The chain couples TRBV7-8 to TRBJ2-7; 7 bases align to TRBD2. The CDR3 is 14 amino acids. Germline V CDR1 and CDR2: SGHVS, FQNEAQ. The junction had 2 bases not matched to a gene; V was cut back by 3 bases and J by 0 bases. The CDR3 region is CASSFGGSSYEQYF. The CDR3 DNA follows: TGTGCCAGCAGCTTCGGCGGGAGCTCCTACGAGCAGTACTTC.

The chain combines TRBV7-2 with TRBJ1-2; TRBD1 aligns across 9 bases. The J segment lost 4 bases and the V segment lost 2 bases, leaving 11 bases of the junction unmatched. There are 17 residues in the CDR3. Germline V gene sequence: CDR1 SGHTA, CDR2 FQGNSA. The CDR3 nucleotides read TGTGCCAGCAGCTTAATGGCCACAGGGGGCTTTTTCTATGGCTACACCTTC. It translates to CASSLMATGGFFYGYTF.

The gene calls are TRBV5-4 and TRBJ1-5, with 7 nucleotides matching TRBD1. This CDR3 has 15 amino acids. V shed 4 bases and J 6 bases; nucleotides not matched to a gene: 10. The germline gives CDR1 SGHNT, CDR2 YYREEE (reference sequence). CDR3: CASSIQGNPSQPQHF. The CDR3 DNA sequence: TGTGCCAGCAGCATACAGGGGAATCCAAGTCAGCCCCAGCATTTT.

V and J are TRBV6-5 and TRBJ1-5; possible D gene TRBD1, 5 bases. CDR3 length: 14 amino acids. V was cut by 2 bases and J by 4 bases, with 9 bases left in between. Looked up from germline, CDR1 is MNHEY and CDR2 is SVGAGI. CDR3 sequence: CASSYPGINQPQHF. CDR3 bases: TGTGCCAGCAGTTACCCAGGGATTAATCAGCCCCAGCATTTT.

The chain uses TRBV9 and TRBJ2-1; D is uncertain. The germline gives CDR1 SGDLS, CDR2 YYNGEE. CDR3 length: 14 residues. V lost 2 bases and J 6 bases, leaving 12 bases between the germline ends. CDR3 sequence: CASSVSLSGNEQFF. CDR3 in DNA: TGTGCCAGCAGCGTTAGCCTGTCGGGCAATGAGCAGTTCTTC.

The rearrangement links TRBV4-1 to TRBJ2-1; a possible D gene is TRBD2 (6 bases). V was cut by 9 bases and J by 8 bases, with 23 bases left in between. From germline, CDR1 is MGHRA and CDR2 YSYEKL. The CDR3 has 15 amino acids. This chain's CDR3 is CASVWREGRGDEQFF. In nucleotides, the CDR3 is TGCGCCAGTGTCTGGCGGGAAGGTAGAGGGGATGAGCAGTTCTTC.

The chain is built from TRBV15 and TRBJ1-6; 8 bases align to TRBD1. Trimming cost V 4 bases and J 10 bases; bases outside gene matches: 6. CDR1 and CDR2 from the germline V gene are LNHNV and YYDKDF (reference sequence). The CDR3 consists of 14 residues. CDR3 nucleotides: TGTGCCACCAGCAACGGACAGGGCAGCTCACCCCTCCACTTT. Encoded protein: CATSNGQGSSPLHF.

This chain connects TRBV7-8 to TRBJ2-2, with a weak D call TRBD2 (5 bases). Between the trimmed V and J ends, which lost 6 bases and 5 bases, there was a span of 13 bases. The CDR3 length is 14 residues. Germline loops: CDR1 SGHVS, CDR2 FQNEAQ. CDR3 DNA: TGTGCCAGCAGTTACCTAGCCGGGACCGGGGAGCTGTTTTTT. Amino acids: CASSYLAGTGELFF. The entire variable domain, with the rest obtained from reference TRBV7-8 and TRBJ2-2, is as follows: GAGVSQSPRYKVAKRGQDVALRCDPISGHVSLFWYQQALGQGPEFLTYFQNEAQLDKSGLPSDRFFAERPEGSVSTLKIQRTQQEDSAVYLCASSYLAGTGELFFGEGSRLTVL.

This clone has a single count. CDR3 DNA sequence: TGTGCCAGCAGTTACTCTAGCGGGAGTCACAATGAGCAGTTCTTC. The encoded protein is CASSYSSGSHNEQFF. The genes are TRBV6-2 or TRBV6-3 and TRBJ2-1, with TRBD2 matching 9 bases. CDR3 length: 15 amino acids. Germline trimming cut 0 bases from V and 5 bases from J; bases unmatched to any gene: 2. From germline, CDR1 is MNHEY and CDR2 SVGEGT.

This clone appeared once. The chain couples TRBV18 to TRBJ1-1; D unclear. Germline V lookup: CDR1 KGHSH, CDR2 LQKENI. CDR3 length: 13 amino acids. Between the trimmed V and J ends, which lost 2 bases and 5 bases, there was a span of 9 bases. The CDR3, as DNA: TGTGCCAGCTCACCAAGGCCGGAGACTGAAGCTTTCTTT. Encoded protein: CASSPRPETEAFF.

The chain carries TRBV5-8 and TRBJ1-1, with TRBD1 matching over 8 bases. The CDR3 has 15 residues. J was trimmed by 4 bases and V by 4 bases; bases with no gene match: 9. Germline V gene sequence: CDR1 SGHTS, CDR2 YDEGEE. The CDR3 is CASSAPRGRVTEAFF. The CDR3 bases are TGTGCCAGCAGCGCCCCCAGGGGGCGAGTCACTGAAGCTTTCTTT.

CDR3 residues: CASSDEFYNSPLHF. The CDR3 nucleotides read TGTGCCAGCAGTGACGAGTTCTATAATTCACCCCTCCACTTT. The chain joins TRBV25-1 to TRBJ1-6, with no clear D. V dropped 3 bases and J dropped 3 bases, with 6 bases sitting between them. The CDR3 is 14 residues long. Germline V gene data show CDR1 as MGHDK and CDR2 as SYGVNS.

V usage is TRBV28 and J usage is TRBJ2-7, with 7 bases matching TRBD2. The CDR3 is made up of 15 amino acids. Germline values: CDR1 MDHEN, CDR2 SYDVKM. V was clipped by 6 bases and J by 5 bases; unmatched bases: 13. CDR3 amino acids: CASSLTSRRFDEQYF. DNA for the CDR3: TGTGCCAGCAGCCTGACTAGCAGGCGGTTCGACGAGCAGTACTTC. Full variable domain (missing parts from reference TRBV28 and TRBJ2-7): DVKVTQSSRYLVKRTGEKVFLECVQDMDHENMFWYRQDPGLGLRLIYFSYDVKMKEKGDIPEGYSVSREKKERFSLILESASTNQTSMYLCASSLTSRRFDEQYFGPGTRLTVT.

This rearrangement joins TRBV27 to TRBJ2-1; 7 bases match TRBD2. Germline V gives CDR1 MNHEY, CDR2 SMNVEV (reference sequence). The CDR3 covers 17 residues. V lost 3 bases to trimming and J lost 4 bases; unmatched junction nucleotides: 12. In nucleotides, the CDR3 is TGTGCCAGCAGTTTCTATCCGGGGGAGGGATATTACAATGAGCAGTTCTTC. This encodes CASSFYPGEGYYNEQFF.

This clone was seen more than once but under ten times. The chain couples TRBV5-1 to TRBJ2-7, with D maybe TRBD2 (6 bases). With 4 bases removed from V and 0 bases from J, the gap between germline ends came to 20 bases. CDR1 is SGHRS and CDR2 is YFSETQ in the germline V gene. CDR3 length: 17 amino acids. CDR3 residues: CASSRGTDWTISYEQYF. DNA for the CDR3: TGCGCCAGCAGCCGCGGGACTGATTGGACTATCTCCTACGAGCAGTACTTC.

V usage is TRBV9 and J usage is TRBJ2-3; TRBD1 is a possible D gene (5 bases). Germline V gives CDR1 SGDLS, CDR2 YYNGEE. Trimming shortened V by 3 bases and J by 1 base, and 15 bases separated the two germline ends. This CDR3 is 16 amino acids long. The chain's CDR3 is CASSAGSPTGTDTQYF. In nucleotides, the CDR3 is TGTGCCAGCAGCGCAGGCTCCCCGACAGGCACAGATACGCAGTATTTT. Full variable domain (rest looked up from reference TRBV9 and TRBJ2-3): DSGVTQTPKHLITATGQRVTLRCSPRSGDLSVYWYQQSLDQGLQFLIQYYNGEERAKGNILERFSAQQFPDLHSELNLSSLELGDSALYFCASSAGSPTGTDTQYFGPGTRLTVL.

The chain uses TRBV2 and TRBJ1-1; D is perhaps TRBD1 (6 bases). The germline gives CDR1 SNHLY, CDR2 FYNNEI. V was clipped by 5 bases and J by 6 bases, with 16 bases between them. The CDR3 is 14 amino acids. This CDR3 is CASSSWTARPEAFF. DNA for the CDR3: TGTGCCAGCAGTTCCTGGACAGCGAGGCCTGAAGCTTTCTTT.

The CDR3: CASSEFGQGNTEAFF. CDR3 nucleotides: TGTGCCAGCAGTGAGTTTGGACAGGGGAACACTGAAGCTTTCTTT. The chain recombines TRBV6-4 with TRBJ1-1; 8 nucleotides line up with TRBD1. CDR1 and CDR2 from the germline V gene are MRHNA and SNTAGT. The CDR3 runs 15 residues. With V trimmed by 3 bases and J by 1 base, 4 bases remained unmatched.

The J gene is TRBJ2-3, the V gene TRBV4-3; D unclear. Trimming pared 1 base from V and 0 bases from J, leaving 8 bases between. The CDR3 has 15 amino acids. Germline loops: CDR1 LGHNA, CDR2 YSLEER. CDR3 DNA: TGCGCCAGCAGCCAAGCCTTTACTAGCACAGATACGCAGTATTTT. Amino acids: CASSQAFTSTDTQYF.

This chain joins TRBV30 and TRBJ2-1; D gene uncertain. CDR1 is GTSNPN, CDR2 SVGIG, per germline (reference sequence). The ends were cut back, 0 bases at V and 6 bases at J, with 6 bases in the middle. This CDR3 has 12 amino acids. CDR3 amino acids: CAWSVQVNEQFF. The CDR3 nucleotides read TGTGCCTGGAGTGTACAAGTCAATGAGCAGTTCTTC.

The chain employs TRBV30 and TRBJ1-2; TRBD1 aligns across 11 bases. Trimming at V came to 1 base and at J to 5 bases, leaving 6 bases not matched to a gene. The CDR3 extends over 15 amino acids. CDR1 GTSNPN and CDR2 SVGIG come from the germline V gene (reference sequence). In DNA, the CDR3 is TGTGCCTGGAGTGGGACAGGGGGCCAGATTTATGGCTACACCTTC. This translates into CAWSGTGGQIYGYTF.